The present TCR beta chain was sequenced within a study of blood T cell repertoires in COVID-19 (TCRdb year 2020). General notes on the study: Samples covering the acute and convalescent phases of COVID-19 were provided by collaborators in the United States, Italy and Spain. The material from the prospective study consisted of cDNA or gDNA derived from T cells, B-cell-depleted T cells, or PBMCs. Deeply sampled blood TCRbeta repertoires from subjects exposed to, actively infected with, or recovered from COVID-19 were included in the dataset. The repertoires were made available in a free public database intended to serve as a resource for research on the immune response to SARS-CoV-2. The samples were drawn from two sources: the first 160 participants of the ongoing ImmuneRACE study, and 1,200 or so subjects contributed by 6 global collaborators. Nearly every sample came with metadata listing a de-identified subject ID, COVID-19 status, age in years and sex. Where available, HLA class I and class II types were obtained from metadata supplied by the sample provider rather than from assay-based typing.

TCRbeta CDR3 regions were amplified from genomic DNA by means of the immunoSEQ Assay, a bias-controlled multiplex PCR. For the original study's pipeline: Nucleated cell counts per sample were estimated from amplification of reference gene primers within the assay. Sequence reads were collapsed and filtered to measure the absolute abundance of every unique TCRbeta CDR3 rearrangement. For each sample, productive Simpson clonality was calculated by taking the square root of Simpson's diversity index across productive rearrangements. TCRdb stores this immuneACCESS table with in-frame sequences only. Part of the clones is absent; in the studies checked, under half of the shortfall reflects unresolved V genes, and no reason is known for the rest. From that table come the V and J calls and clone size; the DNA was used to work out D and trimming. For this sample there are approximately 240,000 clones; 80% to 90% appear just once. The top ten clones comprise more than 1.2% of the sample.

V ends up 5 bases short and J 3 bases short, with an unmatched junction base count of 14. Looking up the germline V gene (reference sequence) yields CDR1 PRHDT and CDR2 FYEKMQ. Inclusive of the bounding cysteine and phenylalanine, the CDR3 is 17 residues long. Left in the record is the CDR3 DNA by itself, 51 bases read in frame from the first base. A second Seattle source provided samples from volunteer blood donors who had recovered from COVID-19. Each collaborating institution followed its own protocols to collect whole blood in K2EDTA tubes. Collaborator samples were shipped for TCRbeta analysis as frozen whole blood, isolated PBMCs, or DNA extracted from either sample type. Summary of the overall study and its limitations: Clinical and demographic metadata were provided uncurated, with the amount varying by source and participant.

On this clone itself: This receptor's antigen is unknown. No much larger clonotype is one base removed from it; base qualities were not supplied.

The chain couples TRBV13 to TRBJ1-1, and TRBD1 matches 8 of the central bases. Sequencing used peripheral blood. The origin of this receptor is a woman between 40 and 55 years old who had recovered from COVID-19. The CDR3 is CASSTKEGQDAYTEAFF. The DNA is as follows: TGTGCCAGCAGCACGAAGGAGGGACAGGACGCGTACACTGAAGCTTTCTTT.